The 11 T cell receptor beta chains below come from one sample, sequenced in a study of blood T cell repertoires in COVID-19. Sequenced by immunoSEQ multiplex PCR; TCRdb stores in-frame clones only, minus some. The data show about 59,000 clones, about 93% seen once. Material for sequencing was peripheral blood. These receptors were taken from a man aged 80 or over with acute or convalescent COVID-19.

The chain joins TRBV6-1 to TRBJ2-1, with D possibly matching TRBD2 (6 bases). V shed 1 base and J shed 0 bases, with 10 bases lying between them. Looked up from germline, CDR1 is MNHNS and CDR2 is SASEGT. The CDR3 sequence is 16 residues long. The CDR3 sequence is CASSEGGVSSYNEQFF. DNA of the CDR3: TGTGCCAGCAGTGAAGGGGGGGTGAGCTCCTACAATGAGCAGTTCTTC.

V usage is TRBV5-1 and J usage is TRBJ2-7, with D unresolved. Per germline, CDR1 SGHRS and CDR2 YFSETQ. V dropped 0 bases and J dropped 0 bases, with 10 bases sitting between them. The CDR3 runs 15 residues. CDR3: CASSLDSSSSYEQYF. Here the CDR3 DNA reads TGCGCCAGCAGCTTGGATAGCTCGAGCTCCTACGAGCAGTACTTC. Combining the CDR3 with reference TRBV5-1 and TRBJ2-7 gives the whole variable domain KAGVTQTPRYLIKTRGQQVTLSCSPISGHRSVSWYQQTPGQGLQFLFEYFSETQRNKGNFPGRFSGRQFSNSRSEMNVSTLELGDSALYLCASSLDSSSSYEQYFGPGTRLTVT.

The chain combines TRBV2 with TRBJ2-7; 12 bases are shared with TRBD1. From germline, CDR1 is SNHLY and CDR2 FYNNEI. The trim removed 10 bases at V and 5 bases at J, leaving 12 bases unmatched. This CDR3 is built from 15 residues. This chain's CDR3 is CATDNAGQGANEQYF. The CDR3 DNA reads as TGTGCCACCGACAATGCGGGACAGGGGGCTAACGAGCAGTACTTC. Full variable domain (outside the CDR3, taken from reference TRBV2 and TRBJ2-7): EPEVTQTPSHQVTQMGQEVILRCVPISNHLYFYWYRQILGQKVEFLVSFYNNEISEKSEIFDDQFSVERPDGSNFTLKIRSTKLEDSAMYFCATDNAGQGANEQYFGPGTRLTVT.

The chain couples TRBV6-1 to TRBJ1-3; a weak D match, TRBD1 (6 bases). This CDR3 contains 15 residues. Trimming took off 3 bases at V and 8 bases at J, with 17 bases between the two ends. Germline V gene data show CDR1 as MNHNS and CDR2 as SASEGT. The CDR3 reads CASSEGGASLHTIYF. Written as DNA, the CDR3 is TGTGCCAGCAGTGAGGGGGGGGCTAGTCTACACACCATATATTTT.

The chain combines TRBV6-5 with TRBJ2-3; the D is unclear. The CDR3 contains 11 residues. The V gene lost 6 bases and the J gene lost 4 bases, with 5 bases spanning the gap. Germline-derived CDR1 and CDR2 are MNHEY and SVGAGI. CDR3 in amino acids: CASRAADTQYF. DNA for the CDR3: TGTGCCAGCAGGGCGGCAGATACGCAGTATTTT.

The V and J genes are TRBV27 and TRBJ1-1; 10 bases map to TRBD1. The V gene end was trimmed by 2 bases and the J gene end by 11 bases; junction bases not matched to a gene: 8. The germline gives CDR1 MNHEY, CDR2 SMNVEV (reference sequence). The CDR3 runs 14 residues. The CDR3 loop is CASSLRWTGGSAFF. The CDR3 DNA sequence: TGTGCCAGCAGTTTAAGGTGGACAGGGGGAAGTGCTTTCTTT.

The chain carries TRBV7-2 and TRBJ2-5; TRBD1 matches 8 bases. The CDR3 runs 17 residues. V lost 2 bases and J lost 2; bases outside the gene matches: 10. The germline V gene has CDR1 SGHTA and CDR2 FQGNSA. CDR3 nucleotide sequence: TGTGCCAGCAGCTTAAACCCCCAGGGGGCTTCGCAAGAGACCCAGTACTTC. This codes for CASSLNPQGASQETQYF.

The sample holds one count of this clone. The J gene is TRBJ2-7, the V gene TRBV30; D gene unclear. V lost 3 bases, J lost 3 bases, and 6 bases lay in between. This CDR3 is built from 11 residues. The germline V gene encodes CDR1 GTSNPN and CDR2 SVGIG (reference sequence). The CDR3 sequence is CAWRIDYEQYF. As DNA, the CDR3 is TGTGCCTGGAGGATAGACTACGAGCAGTACTTC. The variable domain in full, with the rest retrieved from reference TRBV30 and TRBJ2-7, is SQTIHQWPATLVQPVGSPLSLECTVEGTSNPNLYWYRQAAGRGLQLLFYSVGIGQISSEVPQNLSASRPQDRQFILSSKKLLLSDSGFYLCAWRIDYEQYFGPGTRLTVT.

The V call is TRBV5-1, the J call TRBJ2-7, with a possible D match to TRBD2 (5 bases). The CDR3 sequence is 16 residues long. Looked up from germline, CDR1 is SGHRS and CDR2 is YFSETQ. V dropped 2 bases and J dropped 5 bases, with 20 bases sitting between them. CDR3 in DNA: TGCGCCAGCAGCTTAGCGGACGGACCCCCGGGGAACGAGCAGTACTTC. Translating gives CASSLADGPPGNEQYF. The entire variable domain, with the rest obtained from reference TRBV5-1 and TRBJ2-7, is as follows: KAGVTQTPRYLIKTRGQQVTLSCSPISGHRSVSWYQQTPGQGLQFLFEYFSETQRNKGNFPGRFSGRQFSNSRSEMNVSTLELGDSALYLCASSLADGPPGNEQYFGPGTRLTVT.

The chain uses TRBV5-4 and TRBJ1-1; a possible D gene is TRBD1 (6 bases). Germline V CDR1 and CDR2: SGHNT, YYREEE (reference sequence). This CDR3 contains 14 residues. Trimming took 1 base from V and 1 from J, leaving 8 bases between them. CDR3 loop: CASSLNRANTEAFF. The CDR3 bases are TGTGCCAGCAGCTTGAACAGGGCGAACACTGAAGCTTTCTTT.

DNA of the CDR3: TGCGCCAGCAGCTTGGAACAGACCACCGGGGAGCTGTTTTTT. It specifies CASSLEQTTGELFF. This chain links TRBV5-1 with TRBJ2-2; unclear D gene. V was pared by 0 bases and J by 4 bases, with 7 bases between. Germline values: CDR1 SGHRS, CDR2 YFSETQ. The CDR3 extends over 14 amino acids.